These 19 T cell receptor beta chains share one sample of origin, sequenced in a study of blood T cell repertoires in COVID-19 (dated by TCRdb to the early 2020s). The library relied on the immunoSEQ multiplex PCR assay. As stored in TCRdb, this immuneACCESS dataset retains in-frame rearrangements with V and J assigned. A fraction of the clones does not appear; measured against another copy, unresolved V genes explain less than half of the discrepancy, and the remainder lacks a known reason. The sample profile shows about 100,000 clones; roughly 80% of them were found once. About an eighth of the sample goes to the ten largest clones. Input material: peripheral blood. The receptors derive from a man aged 45-65 years with active or convalescent COVID-19.

V and J are TRBV28 and TRBJ1-2; no reliable D call. From germline, CDR1 is MDHEN and CDR2 SYDVKM. V was pared by 3 bases and J by 5 bases, with 13 bases between. This CDR3 spans 14 amino acids. This chain's CDR3 is CASSFLGRTYGYTF. The CDR3 region has the DNA TGTGCCAGCAGTTTTTTGGGCCGAACTTATGGCTACACCTTC.

CDR3 DNA sequence: TGTGCCAGCAGCCTGGACGGCGGGTCTAATGAAAAACTGTTTTTT. This gives the protein CASSLDGGSNEKLFF. V and J are TRBV28 and TRBJ1-4; D is undetermined. Germline V gives CDR1 MDHEN, CDR2 SYDVKM. V was cut by 6 bases and J by 3 bases, with 14 bases left in between. The CDR3 consists of 15 residues.

The J gene is TRBJ1-5, the V gene TRBV30; D is undetermined. Germline CDR1 GTSNPN, CDR2 SVGIG (reference sequence). This CDR3 is 13 amino acids long. The V gene lost 5 bases and the J gene lost 0 bases, with 8 bases spanning the gap. CDR3: CAWGMYSNQPQHF. The DNA for the CDR3 is TGTGCCTGGGGAATGTATAGCAATCAGCCCCAGCATTTT.

This clone was detected a few times. This chain uses TRBV6-5 with TRBJ1-1; D gene uncertain. The germline V gene encodes CDR1 MNHEY and CDR2 SVGAGI. The V end lost 0 bases, the J end lost 11 bases, and 16 bases lay between the germline ends. The length of the CDR3 is 14 residues. CDR3 in amino acids: CASSYSIHPRSAFF. CDR3 DNA sequence: TGTGCCAGCAGTTACTCGATTCACCCCCGAAGCGCTTTCTTT.

The rearrangement joins TRBV11-3 to TRBJ2-1; D remains ambiguous. V was pared by 3 bases and J by 5 bases, with 11 bases between. The CDR3 has 14 residues. CDR1 SGHNT and CDR2 YENEEA come from the germline V gene. As DNA, the CDR3 is TGTGCCAGCAGCTTGCAAGCGTCCAACAATGAGCAGTTCTTC. This translates into CASSLQASNNEQFF.

The rearrangement links TRBV29-1 to TRBJ1-4; 10 nucleotides align to TRBD1. J gave up 0 bases and V 4 bases, and 2 bases lay outside the gene matches. CDR3 length: 15 residues. Germline loops: CDR1 SQVTM, CDR2 ANQGSEA. The CDR3 loop is CSVVGQGATNEKLFF. The CDR3 DNA reads as TGCAGCGTTGTAGGACAGGGGGCAACTAATGAAAAACTGTTTTTT.

The rearrangement joins TRBV2 to TRBJ1-4; D uncertain. CDR1 SNHLY and CDR2 FYNNEI come from the germline V gene. CDR3 length equals 14 residues. V was trimmed by 3 bases and J by 6 bases, leaving 11 bases between them. CDR3 nucleotides: TGTGCCAGCAGTGAGATCGGAGGTGATGAAAAACTGTTTTTT. It encodes CASSEIGGDEKLFF. Full variable domain (missing parts from reference TRBV2 and TRBJ1-4): EPEVTQTPSHQVTQMGQEVILRCVPISNHLYFYWYRQILGQKVEFLVSFYNNEISEKSEIFDDQFSVERPDGSNFTLKIRSTKLEDSAMYFCASSEIGGDEKLFFGSGTQLSVL.

The V gene is TRBV29-1, the J gene TRBJ2-1, with TRBD2 matching over 10 bases. The germline CDR1 and CDR2 sequences are SQVTM and ANQGSEA. CDR3 length: 14 amino acids. With 7 bases clipped from V and 3 bases from J, the junction kept 6 bases outside the gene matches. CDR3 nucleotide sequence: TGCAGCGCCCTAGGACTAGCGGACTACAATGAGCAGTTCTTC. It yields the protein CSALGLADYNEQFF.

The chain links TRBV5-1 to TRBJ1-2; 7 bases match TRBD1. The ends lost 4 bases at V and 2 bases at J; junction bases unmatched: 5. The germline gives CDR1 SGHRS, CDR2 YFSETQ. The CDR3 is made up of 14 amino acids. The CDR3 protein is CASSDTQGNYGYTF. The CDR3 region has the DNA TGCGCCAGCAGCGACACACAGGGGAACTATGGCTACACCTTC.

This chain links TRBV15 with TRBJ1-2, with TRBD1 matching over 7 bases. Germline CDR1 LNHNV, CDR2 YYDKDF (reference sequence). The CDR3 length is 15 residues. The V segment lost 5 bases and the J segment 4 bases; nucleotides outside the gene matches: 10. The CDR3: CATSSGTAYFYGYTF. The CDR3 DNA follows: TGTGCCACCAGCTCCGGGACAGCTTATTTCTATGGCTACACCTTC.

This chain links TRBV10-2 with TRBJ2-1, with 14 positions matching TRBD2. From germline, CDR1 is WSHSY and CDR2 SAAADI. The CDR3 has 17 residues. Germline trimming cut 0 bases from V and 8 bases from J; bases unmatched to any gene: 6. The CDR3 DNA sequence: TGCGCCAGCAGTGAGTCGACCGGGACTAGCGGGAGAGATGAGCAGTTCTTC. Protein sequence: CASSESTGTSGRDEQFF.

J is TRBJ2-7 and V is TRBV19; TRBD2 aligns across 7 bases. Losses at the gene ends were 9 bases for V and 0 bases for J; bases not matched to a gene: 8. Germline assignment: CDR1 LNHDA and CDR2 SQIVND (reference sequence). The CDR3 contains 14 residues. DNA for the CDR3: TGTGCCAGCGCCTCCCGGGACTACTCCTACGAGCAGTACTTC. The encoded protein is CASASRDYSYEQYF.

This clone was observed a single time. DNA for the CDR3: TGTGCCAGCAGCTTAGCGGGAGTAAACACAGATACGCAGTATTTT. This gives the protein CASSLAGVNTDTQYF. This chain connects TRBV7-9 to TRBJ2-3; weak D call: TRBD2 (5 bases). V lost 0 bases to trimming and J lost 2 bases, with 9 bases between them. The CDR3 has 15 amino acids. Germline CDR1 reads SEHNR; CDR2 reads FQNEAQ (reference sequence).

The chain employs TRBV18 and TRBJ2-5; 10 bases are shared with TRBD2. The CDR3 runs 16 residues. The germline gives CDR1 KGHSH, CDR2 LQKENI. V trimming: 2 bases; J trimming: 4 bases; junction bases outside the gene matches: 7. The CDR3 reads CASSPKSGRARETQYF. CDR3 DNA: TGTGCCAGCTCACCAAAGAGCGGGAGGGCCCGAGAGACCCAGTACTTC. Drawing the rest from reference TRBV18 and TRBJ2-5, the complete variable domain is NAGVMQNPRHLVRRRGQEARLRCSPMKGHSHVYWYRQLPEEGLKFMVYLQKENIIDESGMPKERFSAEFPKEGPSILRIQQVVRGDSAAYFCASSPKSGRARETQYFGPGTRLLVL.

V usage is TRBV3-1 (or the pseudogene TRBV3-2) and J usage is TRBJ2-2; tentatively, D is TRBD1 (6 bases). The V end lost 1 base, the J end lost 0 bases, and 24 bases lay between the germline ends. The germline gives CDR1 LGHDT, CDR2 YNNKEL (reference sequence). The CDR3 extends over 21 amino acids. The DNA of the CDR3 is TGTGCCAGCAGCCAAGCCAGAAGATTAGCAGGGGTCAGGGCGAACACCGGGGAGCTGTTTTTT. Its translation: CASSQARRLAGVRANTGELFF.

The chain carries TRBV4-1 and TRBJ1-1; D unclear. CDR1 and CDR2 from the germline V gene are MGHRA and YSYEKL. This CDR3 spans 13 amino acids. Trimming removed 3 bases from V and 5 bases from J, with 10 bases in between. The CDR3 nucleotides read TGCGCCAGCAGCCATTTATCCGGGACTGAAGCTTTCTTT. Translating it yields CASSHLSGTEAFF.

The DNA of the CDR3 is TGTGCCAGCAGTTGGGGGACGGGGACAGGTGTCGGCTACACCTTC. Its translation: CASSWGTGTGVGYTF. The chain uses TRBV5-5 and TRBJ1-2; 8 bases agree with TRBD1. CDR1 and CDR2 from the germline V gene are SGHKS and YYEKEE (reference sequence). The CDR3 runs 15 residues. The trim removed 5 bases at V and 8 bases at J, leaving 14 bases unmatched.

The chain combines TRBV18 with TRBJ1-1, with 10 bases matching TRBD1. V was clipped by 2 bases and J by 4 bases; unmatched bases: 1. The CDR3 runs to 14 residues. CDR1 KGHSH and CDR2 LQKENI come from the germline V gene. CDR3 nucleotides: TGTGCCAGCTCACCAGGGACAGGGGTCACTGAAGCTTTCTTT. As protein: CASSPGTGVTEAFF.

The V call is TRBV12-1, the J call TRBJ2-3; TRBD2, the table's D call, lacks a check against the DNA. TRBV12-1 is annotated as a pseudogene. The CDR3 spans 19 residues. The CDR3 bases are TGTGCCAGCAGCTTTAATTGTATTTTAGCGGGAGGGTGGACAGATACGCAGTATTTT. This sequence encodes CASSFNCILAGGWTDTQYF.